The clone carrying this T cell receptor beta chain was counted ten times or more. The target antigen is unknown. The J segment lost 4 bases and the V segment lost 6 bases, leaving 4 bases of the junction unmatched. CDR3 length: 13 residues. CDR1 and CDR2 (germline): MNHNS, SASEGT. This sample stems from a study of lung T cells in sarcoidosis with Löfgren's syndrome. The study, taken as a whole, reports: TRAV12-1 preferentially paired with TRBV2, with homologous CDR3s.

MiXCR was run by TCRdb on the reads, yielding one entry per CDR3 protein. The sample has 8,500 to 9,500 distinct CDR3 sequences; under 25% are singletons. The specimen sequenced was CD4+ T cells from bronchoalveolar lavage fluid. This chain uses TRBV6-1 with TRBJ2-5, with 8 bases identical to TRBD2. The sequence came from a human donor with sarcoidosis (Löfgren's syndrome or another form), or a control subject (not recorded which). CDR3 bases: TGTGCCAGCAGAGGCGGGGGGAGAGAGACCCAGTACTTC. It is translated as CASRGGGRETQYF.